Detailed here is one T cell receptor (beta chain). The method was immunoSEQ multiplex PCR; TCRdb's version includes in-frame clones alone and lacks a portion of them. The data hold 100,000 to 150,000 clones, with 89% observed a single time. The sample comes from a study of T cell responses to AZD1222 COVID-19 vaccine. Germline CDR1 and CDR2: SGHNT and YENEEA. The germline V and J ends were trimmed by 0 bases and 0 bases, with 17 bases remaining between them. The CDR3 covers 18 residues. The rearrangement links TRBV11-3 to TRBJ1-1; D is ambiguous. This clonotype originated in an adult in good health. The sample here was peripheral blood, taken on day 0 of AZD1222 vaccination. The CDR3: CASSLDRGSRSMNTEAFF. For the CDR3, the DNA is TGTGCCAGCAGCTTAGATCGTGGCTCCAGGAGCATGAACACTGAAGCTTTCTTT.